Listed below are T cell receptor beta chains from one sample, sequenced in a study of cytomegalovirus exposure and HLA in healthy donors. Assay: immunoSEQ multiplex PCR; the TCRdb copy retains only in-frame clones and omits some. The data hold approximately 59,000 clones, with nearly 95% observed a single time. The material sequenced was PBMCs. These TCRs come from a man younger than 30 in good health and CMV-seropositive. Both conserved end residues are trimmed from each CDR3.

CDR3 length,J gene,V gene,CDR3 protein
12,TRBJ1-5,TRBV6-6,ASRGGAFHQPQH
13,TRBJ2-3,TRBV28,ASSGRGLGTDTQY
15,TRBJ2-4,TRBV5-6,ASSLGGGGLAKNIQY
12,TRBJ2-1,TRBV6-1,ASSEVGGKGKQF
12,TRBJ2-2,TRBV13,ASSSTGYTGELF
13,TRBJ1-2,TRBV5-1,ASSLVGEANYGYT
12,TRBJ1-2,TRBV28,ASSLLGGPQGYT
13,TRBJ2-5,TRBV18,ASSPGQGARETQY
15,TRBJ1-2,TRBV28,ASSSTDPRQGVYGYT
16,TRBJ2-6,TRBV21-1,ASSNVGQGLCGANVLT
14,TRBJ1-2,TRBV28,ASSLGDRVSGYGYT
13,TRBJ1-5,TRBV7-9,ASSQTGGYDQPQH
13,TRBJ2-1,TRBV28,ASSPRQGAYNEQF
11,TRBJ1-1,TRBV19,ASSVIEGLDAF
13,TRBJ1-4,TRBV19,ASLWRGPSNEKLF
10,TRBJ2-7,TRBV28,ASSEGTYEQY
13,TRBJ2-7,TRBV28,ASSLGGGAPYEQY
12,TRBJ1-2,TRBV6-5,ASSYSTGLYGYT